The entry below describes one T cell receptor beta chain. Followed longitudinally, the Seattle patients had been enrolled during active infection. This specimen belongs to a study of blood T cell repertoires in COVID-19. On the study more broadly: Some COVID-19 samples were acute and others convalescent; all came from the United States, Italy and Spain. From T cells, B-cell-depleted T cells, or PBMCs came the material, which was cDNA or gDNA.

Original processing notes: Amplifying reference gene primers gave estimates of nucleated cell counts. The assay was immunoSEQ multiplex PCR, and TCRdb's table has in-frame clones only and misses some. Clone size and V and J calls were adopted from that table, with D and trimming inferred from the DNA. The sample has nearly 250,000 clones, roughly 88% seen once. Germline V gives CDR1 ENHRY, CDR2 SYGVKD. The V end was cut by 3 bases, the J end by 4 bases, with 10 bases between. This CDR3 has 14 residues. This sequence originates from a woman at least 80 years old with COVID-19, enrolled during active disease. Material: peripheral blood. The chain uses TRBV10-3 and TRBJ1-3, with unresolved D. The CDR3 protein is CAISDPGEGNTIYF. The CDR3 nucleotides are TGTGCCATCAGTGACCCCGGGGAGGGAAACACCATATATTTT.